The present T cell receptor beta chain was sequenced within a study of CD8 T cells in Susac syndrome. On this clonotype itself: Antigen: not known.

Whole-study findings and limits: The TCR sequencing and HLA analysis in the study involved a relatively small number of individuals, as the study acknowledged.

Sequencing targeted TCR beta in blood CD8+ and CD4+ T cells. Negative isolation was used for CD8+ and CD4+ T cells, and FACS enrichment was applied to TEMRA cells. Random hexamers primed reverse transcription of about 0.45 to 1 ug RNA. The immunoSEQ assay covered 54 Vbeta and 13 Jbeta segments for CDR3. A single record per CDR3 protein comes from TCRdb applying MiXCR to the immunoSEQ multiplex PCR reads. The repertoire includes around 200,000 distinct CDR3 sequences, around 95% of them detected once, and around 0.1% sits in the top ten. The clonotype was recovered from a human donor in good health. The sequenced sample consisted of CD4+ T cells from PBMCs.

In DNA, the CDR3 is TGCAGTGCTAGTCAACCACAGGTCCATGAGCAGTTCTTC. Its translation is CSASQPQVHEQFF. The rearrangement links TRBV20-1 to TRBJ2-1, with a possible D match to TRBD1 (5 bases). CDR3 length: 13 amino acids. V lost 3 bases to trimming and J lost 8 bases, with 14 bases between them. Germline-derived CDR1 and CDR2 are DFQATT and SNEGSKA (reference sequence).